The rows below give T cell receptor beta chains drawn from one sample of a study of neurological immune-mediated disorders. TCRdb ran MiXCR on the 5' RACE reads and lists one entry per CDR3 protein. The sample has more than 50,000 distinct CDR3 sequences, 3% to 4% seen once. Input material: PBMCs. Receptor source: a woman aged 60-70 years with multiple sclerosis. Both conserved end residues are part of each CDR3. A D gene is named only where the DNA matches it firmly. Clone size is not always given. Where it is, it says once, few, many or a class for expanded clones.

D	V	size	J	CDR3	DNA
NA	TRBV2	many	TRBJ1-5	CASRGGQGVNQPQHF	TGTGCCAGCAGGGGGGGGCAGGGTGTCAATCAGCCCCAGCATTTT
NA	TRBV28	many	TRBJ1-4	CASRSSWANEKLFF	TGTGCCAGCAGGTCTTCTTGGGCTAATGAAAAACTGTTTTTT
NA	TRBV4-1	few	TRBJ1-6	CASGGGGSYNSTLNF	TGCGCCAGCGGGGGAGGTGGCTCCTATAATTCAACCCTCAACTTT
TRBD2	TRBV20-1	many	TRBJ2-3	CSAVTSGGVTQYF	TGCAGTGCCGTAACTAGCGGGGGGGTTACGCAGTATTTT
TRBD1	TRBV7-9	many	TRBJ1-4	CASSKRDRGREKLFF	TGTGCCAGCAGCAAACGGGACAGGGGGCGCGAAAAACTGTTTTTT
NA	TRBV5-1	medium-sized	TRBJ1-4	CASSFNRGEKLFF	TGCGCCAGCAGCTTTAACCGGGGTGAAAAACTGTTTTTT
NA	TRBV5-6	many	TRBJ2-5	CASSRGSQGRETQYF	TGTGCCAGCAGTCGCGGGTCACAAGGACGGGAGACCCAGTACTTC
TRBD1	TRBV5-1	many	TRBJ2-3	CASSFRDRGLGTDTQYF	TGCGCCAGCAGCTTCCGGGACAGGGGGCTGGGGACAGATACGCAGTATTTT
TRBD1	TRBV10-3	many	TRBJ1-2	CAISGTGGDYGYTF	TGTGCCATCAGCGGGACAGGTGGGGACTATGGCTACACCTTC
NA	TRBV15	many	TRBJ2-5	CATSRGPETQYF	TGTGCCACCAGCAGAGGACCAGAGACCCAGTACTTC
NA	TRBV20-1	many	TRBJ2-3	CSADRHVGDTQYF	TGCAGTGCCGACAGACACGTCGGGGATACGCAGTATTTT
NA	TRBV5-1	many	TRBJ2-2	CASSLDARFTGELFF	TGCGCCAGCAGCTTGGACGCGCGGTTTACCGGGGAGCTGTTTTTT
TRBD1	TRBV18	many	TRBJ1-2	CASSPTGALNYGYTF	TGTGCCAGCTCTCCGACAGGGGCCCTTAACTATGGCTACACCTTC
NA	TRBV12-3/TRBV12-4	NA	TRBJ2-6	CASSFSWVVDGANVLTF	TGTGCCAGCAGTTTCTCGTGGGTGGTGGATGGGGCCAACGTCCTGACTTTC
TRBD1	TRBV28	many	TRBJ2-1	CASSRDRGHNEQFF	TGTGCCAGCAGCCGGGACAGGGGTCACAATGAGCAGTTCTTC
NA	TRBV7-9	many	TRBJ2-1	CASSLSYNEQFF	TGCGCCAGCAGCTTAAGCTACAATGAGCAGTTCTTC
NA	TRBV27	many	TRBJ2-7	CASSTRTENYEQYF	TGTGCCAGCAGCACCCGGACGGAGAACTACGAGCAGTACTTC
NA	TRBV5-1	many	TRBJ2-2	CASSLVGYENTGELFF	TGCGCCAGCAGCTTGGTAGGCTACGAGAACACCGGGGAGCTGTTTTTT
TRBD1	TRBV20-1	many	TRBJ1-1	CSASGLQGKAEAFF	TGCAGTGCTAGTGGGTTACAGGGGAAGGCTGAAGCTTTCTTT
TRBD2	TRBV7-3	many	TRBJ2-7	CASSLAGGPGYEQYF	TGTGCCAGCAGCTTAGCGGGGGGGCCGGGGTACGAGCAGTACTTC
NA	TRBV4-1	medium-sized	TRBJ1-6	CASSQEFSNSPLHF	TGCGCCAGCAGCCAAGAGTTCAGTAATTCACCCCTCCACTTT
TRBD2	TRBV20-1	many	TRBJ2-2	CSAGPGLAHTGELFF	TGCAGTGCTGGACCGGGACTAGCGCACACCGGGGAGCTGTTTTTT
NA	TRBV19	many	TRBJ2-7	CASSGVYSYEQYF	TGTGCCAGTAGCGGGGTCTACTCCTACGAGCAGTACTTC
NA	TRBV15	many	TRBJ2-7	CATSRDITYEQYF	TGTGCCACCAGCAGAGATATAACCTACGAGCAGTACTTC
TRBD2	TRBV9	many	TRBJ2-2	CASSVDLAGVLLFF	TGTGCCAGCAGCGTAGATCTAGCGGGAGTCCTGCTGTTTTTT
NA	TRBV4-2	many	TRBJ2-1	CASSQYNEQFF	TGTGCCAGCAGCCAATACAATGAGCAGTTCTTC
NA	TRBV5-1	many	TRBJ2-3	CASSLAGADTQYF	TGCGCCAGCAGCTTGGCAGGGGCCGATACGCAGTATTTT
NA	TRBV20-1	many	TRBJ2-5	CSARVGLQTQYF	TGCAGTGCTAGGGTGGGCCTCCAGACCCAGTACTTC
NA	TRBV4-1	many	TRBJ1-5	CASGRLGYQPQHF	TGCGCCAGCGGCCGACTCGGATACCAGCCCCAGCATTTT
NA	TRBV15	many	TRBJ2-7	CATSRDVGTYEQYF	TGTGCCACCAGCAGAGATGTAGGGACCTACGAGCAGTACTTC
NA	TRBV7-9	many	TRBJ2-1	CASSLVGGRAGRDYNEQFF	TGTGCCAGCAGCTTAGTCGGCGGCAGGGCTGGTAGGGACTACAATGAGCAGTTCTTC
TRBD1	TRBV20-1	many	TRBJ1-2	CSARDGTGSSNYGYTF	TGCAGTGCTAGAGATGGGACAGGGAGCTCCAACTATGGCTACACCTTC
NA	TRBV6-2/TRBV6-3	many	TRBJ2-1	CASSYSRGYNEQFF	TGTGCCAGCAGTTACTCTAGGGGCTACAATGAGCAGTTCTTC
TRBD2	TRBV7-6	many	TRBJ2-7	CASSLGLAGSSYEQYF	TGTGCCAGCAGCTTGGGACTAGCGGGGTCCTCCTACGAGCAGTACTTC
NA	TRBV5-6	many	TRBJ1-2	CASSLSVAGQTYGYTF	TGTGCCAGCAGCTTGTCGGTCGCAGGACAGACCTATGGCTACACCTTC
NA	TRBV5-8	many	TRBJ2-7	CASSSSIIGYEQYF	TGTGCCAGCAGCTCTAGTATCATCGGGTACGAGCAGTACTTC
TRBD2	TRBV20-1	many	TRBJ2-1	CSARSLETSGRNYNEQFF	TGCAGTGCTAGGTCTTTAGAGACTAGCGGGAGGAACTACAATGAGCAGTTCTTC
NA	TRBV4-3	many	TRBJ2-1	CASSRTGTDYNEQFF	TGCGCCAGCAGCCGAACCGGGACGGACTACAATGAGCAGTTCTTC
TRBD1	TRBV20-1	NA	TRBJ2-7	CSARKGAGGSEQYF	TGCAGTGCTAGAAAGGGGGCAGGGGGCTCCGAGCAGTACTTC
NA	TRBV10-3	many	TRBJ2-3	CAISTAGTTSTDTQYF	TGTGCCATCTCCACCGCCGGGACAACTAGCACAGATACGCAGTATTTT